A selection of T cell receptor beta chains follows, all from one sample in a study of T cells after yellow fever vaccination. One entry per CDR3 protein results from TCRdb running MiXCR on the 5' RACE reads. Of 500,000 to 650,000 distinct CDR3 sequences detected, roughly 17% appear once; the ten largest clones hold 17%. The sequenced sample was PBMCs, obtained 4 to 6 days after the first yellow fever vaccination. These TCRs come from a man aged 18 to 29 who received the YFV17D yellow fever vaccine. CDR3s include the opening cysteine and the closing phenylalanine or tryptophan. The D gene is left open where the match is weak. For some rows the clone size is stated as once, few or many, or as a class when expanded; others skip it.

j_call d_call v_call clone_size cdr3_nt cdr3_aa
TRBJ2-2 TRBD1 TRBV9 few TGTGCCAGCAGCGTCAATTACAAAACAGGGGGAAGGGACACCGGGGAGCTGTTTTTT CASSVNYKTGGRDTGELFF
TRBJ2-3 NA TRBV4-3 NA TGCGCCAGCAGCCAAGATCGCCTACTAGATACGCAGTATTTT CASSQDRLLDTQYF
TRBJ1-1 TRBD1 TRBV7-2 NA TGTGCCAGCAGCTTAGAGGGACAGTTGCCCACTGAAGCTTTCTTT CASSLEGQLPTEAFF
TRBJ2-1 TRBD2 TRBV4-1 few TGCGCCAGCAGCCCCCTAGGGACTAGCGGGGGGGGCTCCTACAATGAGCAGTTCTTC CASSPLGTSGGGSYNEQFF
TRBJ2-2 TRBD1 TRBV4-3 once TGCGCCAGCAGCCACCGAAGGGACAGGGACACCGGGGAGCTGTTTTTT CASSHRRDRDTGELFF
TRBJ2-7 NA TRBV18 many TGTGCCAGCTCACCGACAGGAGGGTACGAGCAGTACTTC CASSPTGGYEQYF
TRBJ2-2 TRBD2 TRBV11-2 NA TGTGCCAGCAGCTTAAGGAGGCTAGCGGGGGCCGACTGGACCGGGGAGCTGTTTTTT CASSLRRLAGADWTGELFF
TRBJ2-7 NA TRBV5-1 NA TGCGCCAGCAGCCCCCACGGGAGCTCCTACGAGCAGTACTTC CASSPHGSSYEQYF
TRBJ2-7 NA TRBV7-8 NA TGTGCCAGCAGCTTTTTAGAGCCGTACGAGCAGTACTTC CASSFLEPYEQYF
TRBJ2-3 TRBD1 TRBV10-3 few TGTGCCATCAGGGGACAGTCAGATACGCAGTATTTT CAIRGQSDTQYF
TRBJ1-3 NA TRBV6-1 NA TGTGCCAGCAGTGAAACTTCCCCCGGCTCTGGAAACACCATATATTTT CASSETSPGSGNTIYF
TRBJ1-2 NA TRBV20-1 NA TGCAGTGCTAGAGATACCGACAGCACTAACTATGGCTACACCTTC CSARDTDSTNYGYTF
TRBJ2-2 TRBD1 TRBV12-5 few TGTGCTAGTGACACCGGGACAGGGAGAACCGGGGAGCTGTTTTTT CASDTGTGRTGELFF
TRBJ2-3 NA TRBV20-1 many TGCAGTGCCTTGGGGGGCACAGATACGCAGTATTTT CSALGGTDTQYF
TRBJ2-6 NA TRBV20-1 NA TGCAGTGCTAGAGATCTGCCCTCTGGGGCCAACGTCCTGACTTTC CSARDLPSGANVLTF
TRBJ2-2 TRBD1 TRBV4-2 few TGTGCCAGCAGCCAGGGAAACCGGGACAGGGGCAATTGGGGGGAGCTGTTTTTT CASSQGNRDRGNWGELFF
TRBJ2-5 NA TRBV4-3 NA TGCGCCAGCAGCCGAGTAGGGGGGGAGACCCAGTACTTC CASSRVGGETQYF
TRBJ2-3 NA TRBV2 NA TGTGCCAGCAGTGGGAGGGGTGGTGGTTCGGATACGCAGTATTTT CASSGRGGGSDTQYF
TRBJ1-5 TRBD1 TRBV9 NA TGTGCCAGCAGCGTCCTGAAAACAGGGGGCGAGCGCAATCAGCCCCAGCATTTT CASSVLKTGGERNQPQHF
TRBJ1-4 NA TRBV2 NA TGTGCCAGCAAATACGGTCTCAATGAAAAACTGTTTTTT CASKYGLNEKLFF
TRBJ2-7 NA TRBV9 few TGTGCCAGCAGCGTGGGGTGGGGTCCTAACTACGAGCAGTACTTC CASSVGWGPNYEQYF
TRBJ1-1 NA TRBV19 NA TGTGCCACCCTACAGGACCGCTGGGGGACTGAAGCTTTCTTT CATLQDRWGTEAFF
TRBJ2-7 TRBD1 TRBV6-1 few TGTGCCAGCGGTGACAGGGGGGGCTACGAGCAGTACTTC CASGDRGGYEQYF
TRBJ2-2 TRBD2 TRBV3-1 NA TGTGCCAGCAGCCATTCCGGGACTATTTACACCGGGGAGCTGTTTTTT CASSHSGTIYTGELFF
TRBJ2-7 NA TRBV7-2 NA TGTGCCAGCAGCTTAGGTCGAGACATTCAGTACGAGCAGTACTTC CASSLGRDIQYEQYF
TRBJ1-2 NA TRBV7-2 NA TGTGCCAGCAGCTTGCAGGGGTTAGCTGGCTACACCTTC CASSLQGLAGYTF
TRBJ2-5 NA TRBV19 NA TGTGCCAGTAGTATGGGACAAGTGGGAGAGACCCAGTACTTC CASSMGQVGETQYF
TRBJ2-1 NA TRBV12-3/TRBV12-4 NA TGTGCCAGCAGTTTTATCTTCCACAAAGGGGACAATGAGCAGTTCTTC CASSFIFHKGDNEQFF
TRBJ1-5 NA TRBV12-3/TRBV12-4 many TGTGCCAGCAGCCAGACTACATTCGGCAATCAGCCCCAGCATTTT CASSQTTFGNQPQHF
TRBJ1-5 NA TRBV7-7 few TGTGCTAGCAGCTTAGGACGCAGGGGATCGAGCAATCAGCCCCAGCATTTT CASSLGRRGSSNQPQHF
TRBJ2-7 TRBD2 TRBV9 few TGTGCCAGCAGCGTCGCTAGCGGGCCGTCCTACGAGCAGTACTTC CASSVASGPSYEQYF
TRBJ2-5 NA TRBV10-3 NA TGTGCCATCAGTGCGGGTTCCGGGGTGGAGACCCAGTACTTC CAISAGSGVETQYF
TRBJ2-1 NA TRBV5-1 few TGCGCCAGCAGCTTTACGGTGAGCTCCTACAATGAGCAGTTCTTC CASSFTVSSYNEQFF
TRBJ2-7 NA TRBV14 NA TGTGCCAGCAGCCTCACAGGGTCGGGCGAGCAGTACTTC CASSLTGSGEQYF
TRBJ2-1 NA TRBV9 NA TGTGCCAGCAGCCCAGGGCACCACTCCTACAATGAGCAGTTCTTC CASSPGHHSYNEQFF
TRBJ2-7 NA TRBV12-3/TRBV12-4 NA TGTGCCAGCAGCTTCCCGCCAGCAAAATACGAGCAGTACTTC CASSFPPAKYEQYF
TRBJ2-1 TRBD2 TRBV12-3/TRBV12-4 NA TGTGCCAGCAGACGTAGCGGGGGGTCCTCCTACAATGAGCAGTTCTTC CASRRSGGSSYNEQFF
TRBJ1-2 NA TRBV7-8 NA TGTGCCAGCACCTCCGCGCGGGTGCAAAACTATGGCTACACCTTC CASTSARVQNYGYTF
TRBJ2-5 TRBD1 TRBV7-8 NA TGTGCCAGCAGCCCCCGGACAGGGGGTTTCCAAGAGACCCAGTACTTC CASSPRTGGFQETQYF
TRBJ2-1 NA TRBV12-3/TRBV12-4 few TGTGCCAGCAGAACCGAAGGGTCTAGCTCCTACAATGAGCAGTTCTTC CASRTEGSSSYNEQFF
TRBJ2-3 TRBD2 TRBV7-9 few TGTGCCAGCACTCATCTAGCGGGGAGCACAGATACGCAGTATTTT CASTHLAGSTDTQYF
TRBJ1-2 NA TRBV4-3 few TGCGCCAGCAGCCAAGAAGGCGGAGATGGCTACACCTTC CASSQEGGDGYTF
TRBJ1-2 NA TRBV7-2 NA TGTGCCAGCAGCTTCAACAGGCCCCTCTATGGCTACACCTTC CASSFNRPLYGYTF
TRBJ2-1 NA TRBV5-1 NA TGCGCCTCCAGGGGAGAAGTAGATGCTTACAATGAGCAGTTCTTC CASRGEVDAYNEQFF
TRBJ1-1 NA TRBV6-5 NA TGTGCCAGCAGTTACTCGTCGAGTAGTGAAGCTTTCTTT CASSYSSSSEAFF
TRBJ1-5 NA TRBV5-1 many TGCGCCAGCAGCCCTGGGGACAGCAATCAGCCCCAGCATTTT CASSPGDSNQPQHF
TRBJ1-3 NA TRBV7-8 few TGTGCCAGCAGCGTGAGAGTCAGGCAGCGGGCTTCTGGAAACACCATATATTTT CASSVRVRQRASGNTIYF
TRBJ2-5 TRBD2 TRBV4-3 NA TGCGCCAGCAGCCAAGATGGCGGGGGGACCGCAGAGACCCAGTACTTC CASSQDGGGTAETQYF
TRBJ1-2 NA TRBV27 NA TGTGCCAGCAGTCCCTTCTGGACAGAGAGCTATGGCTACACCTTC CASSPFWTESYGYTF